This T cell receptor beta chain was identified during a study of blood T cell repertoires in COVID-19. V lost 7 bases and J lost 2, with 10 bases in between. The CDR3 sequence is 13 residues long. Germline lookup yields CDR1 KGHDR and CDR2 SFDVKD. TCRdb's table, derived via immunoSEQ multiplex PCR, lists solely in-frame clones and lacks some. The sample shows about 48,000 clones, about nine tenths of them seen only once. This TCR came from a woman older than 75 with COVID-19, enrolled during active disease. The rearrangement joins TRBV24-1 to TRBJ1-1; unclear D gene. The source material was peripheral blood. CDR3 DNA sequence: TGTGCCACCAGGGACGGGATCAACACTGAAGCTTTCTTT. This encodes CATRDGINTEAFF.